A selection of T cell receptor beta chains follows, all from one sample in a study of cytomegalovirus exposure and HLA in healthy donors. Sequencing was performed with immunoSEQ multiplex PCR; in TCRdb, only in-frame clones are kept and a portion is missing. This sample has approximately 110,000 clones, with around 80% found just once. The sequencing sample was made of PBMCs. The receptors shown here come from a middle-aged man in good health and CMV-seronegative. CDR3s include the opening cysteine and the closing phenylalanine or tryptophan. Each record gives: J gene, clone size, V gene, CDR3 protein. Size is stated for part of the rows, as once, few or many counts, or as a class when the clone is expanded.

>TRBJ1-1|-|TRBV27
CASSRGNTEAFF
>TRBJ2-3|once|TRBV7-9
CASSLIKGGRVTDTQYF
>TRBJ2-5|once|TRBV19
CASSIVEGSGETQYF
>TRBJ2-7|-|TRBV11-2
CASSLARTDRIEYF
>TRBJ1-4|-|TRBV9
CATLYRENEKLFF
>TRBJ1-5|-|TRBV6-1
CASSATGTNQPQHF
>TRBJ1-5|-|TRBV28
CASSSLPNQPQHF
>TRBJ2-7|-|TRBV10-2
CASSQGTSGPYEQYF
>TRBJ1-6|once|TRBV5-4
CASSSNRQRNSPLHF
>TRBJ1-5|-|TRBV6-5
CATSGQGPRRPQHF
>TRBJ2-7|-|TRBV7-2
CASSWPGRGVNEQYF
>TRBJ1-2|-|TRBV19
CASKPPAGAPYGYTF
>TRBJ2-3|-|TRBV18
CASSPPLAGTDTQYF
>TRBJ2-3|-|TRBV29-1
CSVLDYGELTDTQYF
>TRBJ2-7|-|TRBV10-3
CATLYRDRRTYEQYF
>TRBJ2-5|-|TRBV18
CASSTGQGAIQETQYF
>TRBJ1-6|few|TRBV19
CASNRDRGINSPLHF
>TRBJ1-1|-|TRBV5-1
CASSLRGENTEAFF
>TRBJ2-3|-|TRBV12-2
CASRLTLTENHSSTDTQYF
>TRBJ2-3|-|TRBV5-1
CASSDRQAGTDTQYF
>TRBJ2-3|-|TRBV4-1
CASSQALAGGHSTDTQYF
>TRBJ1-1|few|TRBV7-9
CASSSPQRMNTEAFF
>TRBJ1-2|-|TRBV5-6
CASSRYNRGHNYGYTF
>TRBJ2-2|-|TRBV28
CASTQDSDTGELFF
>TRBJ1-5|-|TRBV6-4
CASSTHRDGQPQHF
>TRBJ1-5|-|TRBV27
CASSPRGGGDSQPQHF
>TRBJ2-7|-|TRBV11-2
CASSSPGLNSYEQYF
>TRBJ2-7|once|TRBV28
CASSFAGIYEQYF
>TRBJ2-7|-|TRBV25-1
CASSELRHGGEQYF
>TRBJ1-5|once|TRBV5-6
CASSLGHWGQGAQHF
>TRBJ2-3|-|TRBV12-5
CASGLLYGDTQYF
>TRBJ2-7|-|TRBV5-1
CASSWTQLRAREQYF
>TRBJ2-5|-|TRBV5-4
CASSWKRGPQETQYF
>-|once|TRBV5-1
CASSRLAGSSYEQYF
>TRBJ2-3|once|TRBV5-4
CASSPDGLPDTQYF
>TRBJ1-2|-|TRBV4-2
CASSPDRSYGYTF